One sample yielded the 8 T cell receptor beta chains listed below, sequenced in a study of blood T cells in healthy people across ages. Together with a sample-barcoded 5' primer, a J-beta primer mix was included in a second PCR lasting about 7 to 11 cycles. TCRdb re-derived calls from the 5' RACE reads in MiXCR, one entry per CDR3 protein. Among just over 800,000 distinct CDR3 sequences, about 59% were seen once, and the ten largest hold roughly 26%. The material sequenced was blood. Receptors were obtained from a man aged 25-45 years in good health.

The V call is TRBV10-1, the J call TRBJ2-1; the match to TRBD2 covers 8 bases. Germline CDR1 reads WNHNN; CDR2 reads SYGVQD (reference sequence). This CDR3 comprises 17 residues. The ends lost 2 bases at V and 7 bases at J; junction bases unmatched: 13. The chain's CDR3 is CASSEAFGGGRGNEQFF. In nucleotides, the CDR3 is TGCGCCAGCAGTGAGGCCTTCGGGGGGGGCAGAGGGAATGAGCAGTTCTTC.

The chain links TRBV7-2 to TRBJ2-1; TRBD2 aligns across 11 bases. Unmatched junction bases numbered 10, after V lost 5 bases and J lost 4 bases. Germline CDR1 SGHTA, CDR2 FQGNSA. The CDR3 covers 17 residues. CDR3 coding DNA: TGTGCCAGCAGCCCCTCCATAGCGGGGGGGTTATACAATGAGCAGTTCTTC. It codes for CASSPSIAGGLYNEQFF.

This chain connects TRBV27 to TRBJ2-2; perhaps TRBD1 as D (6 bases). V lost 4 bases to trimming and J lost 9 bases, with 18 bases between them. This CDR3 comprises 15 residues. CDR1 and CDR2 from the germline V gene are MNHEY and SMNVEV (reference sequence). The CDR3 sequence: CASSSQGSDARELFF. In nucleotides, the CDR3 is TGTGCCAGCAGTTCCCAGGGGTCGGACGCGAGGGAGCTGTTTTTT.

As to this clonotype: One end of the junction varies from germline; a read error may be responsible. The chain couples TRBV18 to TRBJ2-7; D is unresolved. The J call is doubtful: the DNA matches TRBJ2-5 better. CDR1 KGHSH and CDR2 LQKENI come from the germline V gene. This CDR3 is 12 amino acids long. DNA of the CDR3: TGCGCCAGTCGCACCCTTTTCGAGACCCAGTACTTC. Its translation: CASRTLFETQYF.

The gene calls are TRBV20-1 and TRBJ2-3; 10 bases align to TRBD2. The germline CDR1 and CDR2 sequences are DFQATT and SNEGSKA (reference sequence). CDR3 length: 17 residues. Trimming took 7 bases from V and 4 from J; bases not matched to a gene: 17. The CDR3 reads CSETRATSGGAADTQYF. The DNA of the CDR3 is TGCAGTGAAACGAGGGCCACAAGCGGGGGGGCAGCAGATACGCAGTATTTT.

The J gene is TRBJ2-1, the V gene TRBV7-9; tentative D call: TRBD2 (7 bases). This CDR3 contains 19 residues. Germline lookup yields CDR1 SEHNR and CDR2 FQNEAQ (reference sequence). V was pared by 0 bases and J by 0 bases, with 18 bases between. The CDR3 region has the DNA TGTGCCAGCAGCTTAGCTGCGCGGGGGCGTACAACCTCCTACAATGAGCAGTTCTTC. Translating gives CASSLAARGRTTSYNEQFF.

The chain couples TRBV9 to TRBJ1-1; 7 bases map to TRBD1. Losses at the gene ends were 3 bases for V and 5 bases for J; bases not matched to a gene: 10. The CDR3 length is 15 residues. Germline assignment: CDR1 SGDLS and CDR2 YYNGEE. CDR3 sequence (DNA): TGTGCCAGCAGCGGAAAGACAGGGTCTGGGACTGAAGCTTTCTTT. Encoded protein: CASSGKTGSGTEAFF.

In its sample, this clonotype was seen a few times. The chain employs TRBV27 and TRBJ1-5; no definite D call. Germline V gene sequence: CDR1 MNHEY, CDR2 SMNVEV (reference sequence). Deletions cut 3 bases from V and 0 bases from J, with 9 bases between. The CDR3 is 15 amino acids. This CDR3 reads CASSLNPVSNQPQHF. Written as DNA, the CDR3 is TGTGCCAGCAGTTTGAATCCAGTTAGCAATCAGCCCCAGCATTTT.